Shown below are 23 T cell receptor beta chains from a single sample sequenced in a study of cytomegalovirus exposure and HLA in healthy donors. Researchers ran the PCR with 60 Vbeta and 13 Jbeta primers. Produced via immunoSEQ multiplex PCR; TCRdb's table is partial and in-frame only. This sample's table reports approximately 77,000 clones. The material sequenced was PBMCs. The source of these receptors is a man younger than 40 in good health and CMV-seronegative.

V is TRBV6-1 and J is TRBJ2-7; possible D gene TRBD1, 6 bases. CDR1 and CDR2 from the germline V gene are MNHNS and SASEGT. V lost 2 bases and J 1 base, leaving 9 bases between the germline ends. The CDR3 runs to 14 residues. CDR3 nucleotides: TGTGCCAGCAGTGAAATAGGGGGTTCCTACGAGCAGTACTTC. Its protein product is CASSEIGGSYEQYF.

The chain uses TRBV7-6 and TRBJ2-5; tentative D call: TRBD2 (6 bases). Germline values: CDR1 SGHVS, CDR2 FNYEAQ. This CDR3 spans 16 amino acids. V was trimmed by 6 bases and J by 5 bases, leaving 22 bases between them. CDR3 DNA sequence: TGTGCCAGCAGTGACCCGACTAGTGCATGGCTGGAGACCCAGTACTTC. This gives the protein CASSDPTSAWLETQYF.

The chain is built from TRBV7-2 and TRBJ1-2; TRBD1 agrees at 7 bases. The CDR3 totals 14 residues. V gave up 1 base and J gave up 7 bases; unmatched junction bases: 6. Germline V gene sequence: CDR1 SGHTA, CDR2 FQGNSA. The CDR3 loop is CASSLGGDSIGYTF. CDR3 sequence (DNA): TGTGCCAGCAGCTTAGGAGGGGACAGTATTGGCTACACCTTC.

The V call is TRBV6-1, the J call TRBJ2-5; the match to TRBD2 covers 7 bases. V lost 8 bases and J lost 5; bases outside the gene matches: 14. CDR1 and CDR2 from the germline V gene are MNHNS and SASEGT. The CDR3 runs to 15 residues. As DNA, the CDR3 is TGTGCCAGCCTATTCCTAGCGGACTCCTCGGAGACCCAGTACTTC. Protein: CASLFLADSSETQYF.

The CDR3 sequence: CASSEQGFEAFF. The CDR3 bases are TGTGCCAGCAGTGAACAGGGGTTTGAAGCTTTCTTT. The chain employs TRBV2 and TRBJ1-1; perhaps TRBD1 as D (6 bases). CDR3 length: 12 amino acids. Germline V lookup: CDR1 SNHLY, CDR2 FYNNEI. V dropped 2 bases and J dropped 7 bases, with 8 bases sitting between them.

The CDR3: CASSPPNRSSNYGYTF. CDR3 DNA: TGTGCCAGCTCACCACCTAACAGGTCCTCTAACTATGGCTACACCTTC. The chain combines TRBV18 with TRBJ1-2; TRBD1 is a possible D gene (5 bases). CDR3 length equals 16 residues. The V end was cut by 0 bases, the J end by 0 bases, with 11 bases between. CDR1 and CDR2 from the germline V gene are KGHSH and LQKENI.

The chain combines TRBV6-5 with TRBJ1-1; TRBD1 matches at 7 bases. This CDR3 region has 14 residues. Trimming at V came to 4 bases and at J to 4 bases, leaving 6 bases not matched to a gene. Germline V lookup: CDR1 MNHEY, CDR2 SVGAGI. The CDR3 reads CASSWRQGRTEAFF. The CDR3 DNA reads TGTGCCAGCAGTTGGAGACAGGGTCGCACTGAAGCTTTCTTT.

This chain connects TRBV27 to TRBJ2-7, with a possible D match to TRBD1 (6 bases). This CDR3 is built from 12 residues. CDR1 MNHEY and CDR2 SMNVEV come from the germline V gene (reference sequence). V lost 6 bases and J lost 6, with 12 bases in between. CDR3 coding DNA: TGTGCCAGCAGCTCCGCAGGGGCCGAGCAGTACTTC. Translating it yields CASSSAGAEQYF.

The chain couples TRBV19 to TRBJ2-2; possibly TRBD1 for D (6 bases). The CDR3 contains 14 residues. CDR1 is LNHDA, CDR2 SQIVND, per germline (reference sequence). The V gene lost 3 bases and the J gene lost 5 bases, with 10 bases spanning the gap. The CDR3 spells CASSIDRLTGELFF. The CDR3 nucleotides read TGTGCCAGTAGTATCGACAGGTTAACCGGGGAGCTGTTTTTT.

The chain has TRBV6-1 and TRBJ1-3; 10 nucleotides line up with TRBD1. The germline CDR1 and CDR2 sequences are MNHNS and SASEGT. The CDR3 covers 17 residues. The junction had 8 bases not matched to a gene; V was cut back by 4 bases and J by 2 bases. The CDR3 bases are TGTGCCAGCAGTGTCTCGACAGGGGGCGTCCCTGGAAACACCATATATTTT. Translation gives CASSVSTGGVPGNTIYF.

With respect to this clone: A junction end diverges from the germline sequence, so it may reflect a read error. The chain recombines TRBV7-7 with TRBJ2-7; 8 bases agree with TRBD1. CDR1 and CDR2 (germline): SSHAT, FNYEAQ (reference sequence). The CDR3 loop spans 12 amino acids. CDR3 residues: CASSPGQGEQYF. CDR3 sequence (DNA): TGTGCTAGCAGCCCCGGACAGGGCGAGCAGTACTTC.

As for this clone: Different DNA sequences within this sample yield the same CDR3. The J gene is TRBJ2-5, the V gene TRBV6-1, with a weak D call TRBD1 (5 bases). V was pared by 3 bases and J by 6 bases, with 11 bases between. The CDR3 spans 13 residues. CDR1 and CDR2 from the germline V gene are MNHNS and SASEGT. This CDR3 is CASSDRGLKTQYF. The CDR3 DNA sequence: TGTGCCAGCAGTGATAGGGGTCTCAAGACCCAGTACTTC.

The V call is TRBV7-9, the J call TRBJ2-5; the D gene is possibly TRBD2 (7 bases). Germline assignment: CDR1 SEHNR and CDR2 FQNEAQ (reference sequence). The V end was cut by 5 bases, the J end by 5 bases, with 15 bases between. This CDR3 region has 14 residues. CDR3 DNA: TGTGCCAGCAGCCCACGAGAGGGGGGGGAGACCCAGTACTTC. It encodes CASSPREGGETQYF.

The chain carries TRBV4-2 and TRBJ2-7, with TRBD1 as a possible D gene (6 bases). Germline V gives CDR1 LGHNA, CDR2 YNFKEQ. CDR3 size: 15 residues. Deletions cut 0 bases from V and 6 bases from J, with 15 bases between. The chain's CDR3 is CASSQDQGQRREQYF. CDR3 in DNA: TGTGCCAGCAGCCAAGATCAGGGACAAAGGCGCGAGCAGTACTTC.

This rearrangement joins TRBV7-5 to TRBJ1-3; the D call of TRBD1 is as the table states it, not checked on the DNA. TRBV7-5 counts as a pseudogene. This CDR3 contains 12 residues. In nucleotides, the CDR3 is TGTGCCAGAAGTCCAGGGGAGCACACCATATATTTT. Amino acids: CARSPGEHTIYF.

This chain connects TRBV5-4 to TRBJ2-5, with unresolved D. Germline CDR1 reads SGHNT; CDR2 reads YYREEE (reference sequence). V lost 2 bases and J lost 1, with 9 bases in between. This CDR3 comprises 14 residues. CDR3 amino acids: CASSFSRSQETQYF. The CDR3 DNA reads TGTGCCAGCAGCTTTTCCCGGAGCCAAGAGACCCAGTACTTC.

The chain recombines TRBV27 with TRBJ2-2; D is possibly TRBD1 (6 bases). CDR1 and CDR2 (germline): MNHEY, SMNVEV (reference sequence). The length of the CDR3 is 16 residues. Between the trimmed V and J ends, which lost 5 bases and 6 bases, there was a span of 19 bases. The CDR3 loop reads CASSQIAYRVPGELFF. As DNA, the CDR3 is TGTGCCAGCAGTCAAATTGCATACAGGGTCCCCGGGGAGCTGTTTTTT.

The chain uses TRBV29-1 and TRBJ2-3, with D perhaps TRBD2 (5 bases). The germline gives CDR1 SQVTM, CDR2 ANQGSEA. This CDR3 is built from 13 residues. Trimming cost V 6 bases and J 3 bases, with 13 bases left between them. In DNA form, the CDR3 reads TGCAGCGTCGACCATCCGGGGACAGATACGCAGTATTTT. This translates into CSVDHPGTDTQYF.

The J gene is TRBJ1-2, the V gene TRBV29-1; no clear D. The V end was cut by 1 base, the J end by 2 bases, with 8 bases between. Germline V CDR1 and CDR2: SQVTM, ANQGSEA. The CDR3 sequence is 13 residues long. The CDR3 DNA follows: TGCAGCGTTGAAGCACAAACCAACTATGGCTACACCTTC. Translated, it gives CSVEAQTNYGYTF.

The chain links TRBV7-3 to TRBJ2-3; 11 nucleotides match TRBD2. Losses at the gene ends were 5 bases for V and 6 bases for J; bases not matched to a gene: 7. Germline V gene data show CDR1 as SGHTA and CDR2 as FQGTGA. This CDR3 is built from 15 residues. The CDR3 sequence is CASSPGLADSDTQYF. Here the CDR3 DNA reads TGTGCCAGCAGCCCGGGACTAGCGGATTCCGATACGCAGTATTTT.

The V gene is TRBV7-2, the J gene TRBJ1-1; 8 bases match TRBD1. The V gene's germline CDR1 is SGHTA and CDR2 FQGNSA. Trimming at V came to 1 base and at J to 5 bases, leaving 6 bases not matched to a gene. CDR3 length equals 15 residues. CDR3 nucleotides: TGTGCCAGCAGCTTAGGGGACAGGAGAGGAACTGAAGCTTTCTTT. The encoded protein is CASSLGDRRGTEAFF.

V and J are TRBV7-9 and TRBJ1-4; D remains unclear. CDR3 length: 13 amino acids. Germline V gives CDR1 SEHNR, CDR2 FQNEAQ (reference sequence). V was pared by 8 bases and J by 7 bases, with 14 bases between. The CDR3 sequence is CASVSSSGEKLFF. Here the CDR3 DNA reads TGTGCCAGCGTATCCTCCTCGGGTGAAAAACTGTTTTTT.

The rearrangement uses TRBV7-2 and TRBJ1-3; no clear D gene. V was pared by 5 bases and J by 0 bases, with 11 bases between. The CDR3 is made up of 15 amino acids. Germline assignment: CDR1 SGHTA and CDR2 FQGNSA. CDR3 DNA sequence: TGTGCCAGCAGCCTACGTGGAGCCTCTGGAAACACCATATATTTT. Residues: CASSLRGASGNTIYF.